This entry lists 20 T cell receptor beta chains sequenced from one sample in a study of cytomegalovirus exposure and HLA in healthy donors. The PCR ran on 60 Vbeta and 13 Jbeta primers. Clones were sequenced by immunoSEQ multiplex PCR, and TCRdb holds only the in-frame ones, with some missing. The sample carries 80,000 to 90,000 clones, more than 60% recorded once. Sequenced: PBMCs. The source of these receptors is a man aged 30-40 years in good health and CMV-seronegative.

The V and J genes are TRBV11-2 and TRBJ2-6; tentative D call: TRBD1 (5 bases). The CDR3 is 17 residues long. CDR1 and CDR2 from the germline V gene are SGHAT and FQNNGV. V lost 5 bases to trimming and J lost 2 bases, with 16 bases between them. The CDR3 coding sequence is TGTGCCAGCAGCGCTAGGTTCAGGGTGGCTGGGGCCAACGTCCTGACTTTC. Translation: CASSARFRVAGANVLTF.

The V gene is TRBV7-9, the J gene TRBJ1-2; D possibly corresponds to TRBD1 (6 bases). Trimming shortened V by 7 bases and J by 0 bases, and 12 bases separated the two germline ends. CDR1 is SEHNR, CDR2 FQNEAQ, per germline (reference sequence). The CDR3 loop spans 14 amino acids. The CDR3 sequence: CASTGGATNYGYTF. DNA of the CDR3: TGTGCCAGCACCGGGGGGGCCACTAACTATGGCTACACCTTC.

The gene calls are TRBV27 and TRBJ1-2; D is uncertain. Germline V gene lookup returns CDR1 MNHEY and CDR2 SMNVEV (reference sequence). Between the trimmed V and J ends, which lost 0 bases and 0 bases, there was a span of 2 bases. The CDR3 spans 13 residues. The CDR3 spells CASSLSANYGYTF. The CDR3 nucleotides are TGTGCCAGCAGTTTATCCGCTAACTATGGCTACACCTTC.

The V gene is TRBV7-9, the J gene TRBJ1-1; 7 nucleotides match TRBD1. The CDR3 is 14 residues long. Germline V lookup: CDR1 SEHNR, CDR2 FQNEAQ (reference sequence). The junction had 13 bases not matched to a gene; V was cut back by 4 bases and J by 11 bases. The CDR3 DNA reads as TGTGCCAGCAGCTCCGGAGGGACAGTAAAAATTGCTTTCTTT. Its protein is CASSSGGTVKIAFF.

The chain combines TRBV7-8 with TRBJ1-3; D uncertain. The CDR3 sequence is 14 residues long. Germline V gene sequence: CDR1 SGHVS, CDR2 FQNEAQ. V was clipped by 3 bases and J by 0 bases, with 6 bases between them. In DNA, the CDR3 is TGTGCCAGCAGCTTGGGGAGCTCTGGAAACACCATATATTTT. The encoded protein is CASSLGSSGNTIYF. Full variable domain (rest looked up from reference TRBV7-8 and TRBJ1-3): GAGVSQSPRYKVAKRGQDVALRCDPISGHVSLFWYQQALGQGPEFLTYFQNEAQLDKSGLPSDRFFAERPEGSVSTLKIQRTQQEDSAVYLCASSLGSSGNTIYFGEGSWLTVV.

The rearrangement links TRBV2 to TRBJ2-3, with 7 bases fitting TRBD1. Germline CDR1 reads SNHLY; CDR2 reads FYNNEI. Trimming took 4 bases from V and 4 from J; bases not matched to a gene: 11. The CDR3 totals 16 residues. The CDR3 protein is CASSARQGSVADTQYF. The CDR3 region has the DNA TGTGCCAGCAGTGCCCGACAGGGTAGCGTAGCAGATACGCAGTATTTT.

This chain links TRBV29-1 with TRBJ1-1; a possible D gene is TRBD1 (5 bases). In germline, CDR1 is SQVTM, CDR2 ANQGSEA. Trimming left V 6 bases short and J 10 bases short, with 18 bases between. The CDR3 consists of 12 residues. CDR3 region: CSVTRDGGLAFF. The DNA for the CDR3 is TGCAGCGTGACGAGGGACGGGGGGTTAGCTTTCTTT. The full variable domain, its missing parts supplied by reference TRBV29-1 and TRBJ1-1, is SAVISQKPSRDICQRGTSLTIQCQVDSQVTMMFWYRQQPGQSLTLIATANQGSEATYESGFVIDKFPISRPNLTFSTLTVSNMSPEDSSIYLCSVTRDGGLAFFGQGTRLTVV.

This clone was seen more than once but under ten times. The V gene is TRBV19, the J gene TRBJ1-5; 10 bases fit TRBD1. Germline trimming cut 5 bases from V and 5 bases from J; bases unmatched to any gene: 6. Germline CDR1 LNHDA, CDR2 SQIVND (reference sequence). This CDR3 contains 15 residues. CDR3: CASSLRDRGDQPQHF. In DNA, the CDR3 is TGTGCCAGTAGTCTCCGGGACAGGGGTGATCAGCCCCAGCATTTT.

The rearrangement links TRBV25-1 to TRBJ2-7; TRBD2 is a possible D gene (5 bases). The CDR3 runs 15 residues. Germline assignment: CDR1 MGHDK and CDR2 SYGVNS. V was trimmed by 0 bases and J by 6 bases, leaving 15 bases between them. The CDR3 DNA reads TGTGCCAGCAGTGAATATGAGATCTACCGGGGCGAGCAGTACTTC. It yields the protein CASSEYEIYRGEQYF.

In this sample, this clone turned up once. The CDR3 spells CASSPILVGGGTDTQYF. In nucleotides, the CDR3 is TGTGCCAGCAGCCCAATACTCGTAGGGGGAGGCACAGATACGCAGTATTTT. V usage is TRBV7-9 and J usage is TRBJ2-3; maybe TRBD1 (6 bases). The germline V gene has CDR1 SEHNR and CDR2 FQNEAQ (reference sequence). This CDR3 has 17 residues. Trimming stripped 5 bases from V and 1 base from J, with 19 bases between.

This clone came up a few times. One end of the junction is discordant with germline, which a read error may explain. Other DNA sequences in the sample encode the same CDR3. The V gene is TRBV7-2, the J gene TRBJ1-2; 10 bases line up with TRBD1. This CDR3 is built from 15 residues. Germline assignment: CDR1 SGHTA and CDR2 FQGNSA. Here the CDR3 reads CASSQGTGAHYGYTF. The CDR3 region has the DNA TGCGCCAGCAGCCAAGGGACAGGGGCGCACTATGGCTACACCTTC.

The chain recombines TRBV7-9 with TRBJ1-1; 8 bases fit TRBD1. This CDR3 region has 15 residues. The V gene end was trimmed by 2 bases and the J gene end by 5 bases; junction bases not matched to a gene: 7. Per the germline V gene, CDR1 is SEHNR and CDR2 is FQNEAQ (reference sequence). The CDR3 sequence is CASSLNGQGGTEAFF. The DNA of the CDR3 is TGTGCCAGCAGCTTAAACGGACAGGGAGGAACTGAAGCTTTCTTT.

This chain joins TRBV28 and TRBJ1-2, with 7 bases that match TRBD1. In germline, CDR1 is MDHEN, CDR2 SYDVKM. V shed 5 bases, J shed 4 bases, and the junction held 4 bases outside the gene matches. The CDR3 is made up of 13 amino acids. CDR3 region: CASSLQGIYGYTF. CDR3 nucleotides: TGTGCCAGCAGTCTACAGGGGATCTATGGCTACACCTTC.

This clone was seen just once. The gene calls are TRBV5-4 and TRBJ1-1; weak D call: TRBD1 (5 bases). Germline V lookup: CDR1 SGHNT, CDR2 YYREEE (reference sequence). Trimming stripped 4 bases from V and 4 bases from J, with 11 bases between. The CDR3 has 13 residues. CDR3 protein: CASSPRGGTEAFF. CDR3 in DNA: TGTGCCAGCAGCCCCCGGGGGGGCACTGAAGCTTTCTTT.

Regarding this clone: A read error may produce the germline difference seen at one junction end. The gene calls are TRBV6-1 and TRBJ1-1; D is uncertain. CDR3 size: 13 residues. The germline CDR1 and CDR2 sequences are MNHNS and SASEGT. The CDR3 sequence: CATASLQNAEAFF. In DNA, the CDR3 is TGTGCCACCGCGTCCCTACAGAACGCTGAAGCTTTCTTT.

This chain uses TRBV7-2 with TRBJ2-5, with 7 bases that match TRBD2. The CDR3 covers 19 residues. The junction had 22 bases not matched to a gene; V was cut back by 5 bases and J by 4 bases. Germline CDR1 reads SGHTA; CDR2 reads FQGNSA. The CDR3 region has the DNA TGTGCCAGCAGCCCAAAGGCGCGAGCGGGACCCGAAAGAGGAGAGACCCAGTACTTC. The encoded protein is CASSPKARAGPERGETQYF.

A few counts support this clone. The CDR3 DNA is TGTGCCAGCTCACCACGACAGGAGCGTAATGAAAAACTGTTTTTT. Its translation: CASSPRQERNEKLFF. The chain uses TRBV18 and TRBJ1-4; tentatively, D is TRBD1 (6 bases). This CDR3 region has 15 residues. V dropped 1 base and J dropped 4 bases, with 10 bases sitting between them. CDR1 is KGHSH and CDR2 is LQKENI in the germline V gene. Drawing the rest from reference TRBV18 and TRBJ1-4, the complete variable domain is NAGVMQNPRHLVRRRGQEARLRCSPMKGHSHVYWYRQLPEEGLKFMVYLQKENIIDESGMPKERFSAEFPKEGPSILRIQQVVRGDSAAYFCASSPRQERNEKLFFGSGTQLSVL.

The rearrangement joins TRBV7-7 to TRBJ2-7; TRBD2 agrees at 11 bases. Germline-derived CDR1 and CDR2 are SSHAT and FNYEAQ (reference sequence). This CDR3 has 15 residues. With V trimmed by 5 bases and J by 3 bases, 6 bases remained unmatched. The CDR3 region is CASSPSTSGVYEQYF. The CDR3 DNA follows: TGTGCCAGCAGCCCGTCGACTAGCGGGGTCTACGAGCAGTACTTC.

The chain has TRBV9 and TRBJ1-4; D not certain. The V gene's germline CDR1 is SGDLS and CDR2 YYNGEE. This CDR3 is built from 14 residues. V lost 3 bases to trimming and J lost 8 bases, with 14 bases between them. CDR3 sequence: CASSGRPHGEKLFF. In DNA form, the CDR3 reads TGTGCCAGCAGCGGAAGACCCCACGGGGAAAAACTGTTTTTT. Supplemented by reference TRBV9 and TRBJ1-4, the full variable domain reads DSGVTQTPKHLITATGQRVTLRCSPRSGDLSVYWYQQSLDQGLQFLIQYYNGEERAKGNILERFSAQQFPDLHSELNLSSLELGDSALYFCASSGRPHGEKLFFGSGTQLSVL.

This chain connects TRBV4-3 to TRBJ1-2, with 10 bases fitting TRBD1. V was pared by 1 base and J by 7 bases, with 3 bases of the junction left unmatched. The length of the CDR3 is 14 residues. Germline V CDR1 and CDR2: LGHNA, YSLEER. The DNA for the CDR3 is TGCGCCAGCAGCCAAGCGGGACAGGGGCCTGGCTACACCTTC. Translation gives CASSQAGQGPGYTF.